A selection of T cell receptor beta chains follows, all from one sample in a study of blood T cell repertoires in COVID-19. Clones were sequenced by immunoSEQ multiplex PCR, and TCRdb holds only the in-frame ones, with some missing. The profile covers 120,000 to 150,000 clones, with over 70% appearing a single time and around 38% taken by the ten largest. Sequencing was performed on peripheral blood. The receptors here all came from a man aged 50-60 years who had recovered from COVID-19. Both conserved end residues are part of each CDR3. The D gene is left open where the match is weak. Expanded clones are given a class, and other clones once, few, many or no size at all.

TGTGCCAGCAACGAAAGGACTAGCGGCACAGATACGCAGTATTTT	CASNERTSGTDTQYF	TRBV9	TRBJ2-3	-	TRBD2
TGTGCCAGCTCACCACGGAACAGGGTTCGGAATTCACCCCTCCACTTT	CASSPRNRVRNSPLHF	TRBV18	TRBJ1-6	-	-
TGCGCCAGCAGCAGGACCGGGACTAGCGGCCAAGAGACCCAGTACTTC	CASSRTGTSGQETQYF	TRBV5-1	TRBJ2-5	-	TRBD2
TGTGCCAGCAGCTTGGGTCGGGATTACGAGCAGTACTTC	CASSLGRDYEQYF	TRBV7-2	TRBJ2-7	-	-
TGTGCCATCAGTGCGGGGGACAGGGGCTCTGGGGCCAACGTCCTGACTTTC	CAISAGDRGSGANVLTF	TRBV10-3	TRBJ2-6	-	TRBD1
TGTGCCAGCAGCCCATCCGGATCAGACGGGACAAATTCACCCCTCCACTTT	CASSPSGSDGTNSPLHF	TRBV3-1/TRBV3-2	TRBJ1-6	-	-
TGTGCCAGCAGTTACCCTTACGGCGGGGTAGGAAACGAGCAGTACTTC	CASSYPYGGVGNEQYF	TRBV6-5	TRBJ2-7	few	-
TGTGCCAGTAGTATACGCAGGGGGGCAGGGGGCATGAACACTGAAGCTTTCTTT	CASSIRRGAGGMNTEAFF	TRBV19	TRBJ1-1	-	TRBD1
TGTGCCAGCAGTTACCAACAGGGCGGGGAGCTGTTTTTT	CASSYQQGGELFF	TRBV6-2/TRBV6-3	TRBJ2-2	-	-
TGTGCCAGCAGCTTAACAGGGGGCAGGAACAATGAGCAGTTCTTC	CASSLTGGRNNEQFF	TRBV7-3	TRBJ2-1	-	TRBD1
TGTGCCAGCAGTCCCGACAGGAGGTACGAAAAACTGTTTTTT	CASSPDRRYEKLFF	TRBV27	TRBJ1-4	-	-
TGTGCCAGCAGCCAAGCGACAGGGCGAGCTGAAAAACTGTTTTTT	CASSQATGRAEKLFF	TRBV4-2	TRBJ1-4	-	TRBD1
TGTGCCAGCAGCGGTCAAACAGGGGGCGGTATGAACACTGAAGCTTTCTTT	CASSGQTGGGMNTEAFF	TRBV5-6	TRBJ1-1	-	TRBD1
TGCGCCAGCAGCTTACGACAGGGCCAAGGCAATGAGCAGTTCTTC	CASSLRQGQGNEQFF	TRBV4-1	TRBJ2-1	-	TRBD1
TGTGCCAGCAGCTTGGAGGGAGCGGGGGTCTCCTACGAGCAGTACTTC	CASSLEGAGVSYEQYF	TRBV5-8	TRBJ2-7	-	TRBD2
TGTGCCAGCACTGGACAGGGGAATTCACCCCTCCACTTT	CASTGQGNSPLHF	TRBV6-5	TRBJ1-6	-	TRBD1
TGTGCCATCAGTGAGTCGACTCCGGGACAGGGTGATGAAAAACTGTTTTTT	CAISESTPGQGDEKLFF	TRBV10-3	TRBJ1-4	-	TRBD1
TGTGCCAGCAGCTTGTGGGGGCCGGGACAGGGGGCCACTGGGGCCAACGTCCTGACTTTC	CASSLWGPGQGATGANVLTF	TRBV7-8	TRBJ2-6	-	TRBD1
TGCAGTGCTAGTGGGACTAGCGGGGGATTTTACGAGCAGTACTTC	CSASGTSGGFYEQYF	TRBV20-1	TRBJ2-7	-	TRBD2
TGCGCCAGCAGCCAGCCCCGCCAGGGGCCGAACTATGGCTACACCTTC	CASSQPRQGPNYGYTF	TRBV4-1	TRBJ1-2	few	-
TGTGCCTGGAGTGTTGGTGGACAGGGACTCTACGAGCAGTACTTC	CAWSVGGQGLYEQYF	TRBV30	TRBJ2-7	once	TRBD1
TGTGCCAGCTCACCCTTAACCGGGACAGGGGACTATGGCTACACCTTC	CASSPLTGTGDYGYTF	TRBV18	TRBJ1-2	-	TRBD1
TGTGCCAGCAGCGGGCTTAAGGACAGGGAGAATCTCTGGGGGGCCAACGTCCTGACTTTC	CASSGLKDRENLWGANVLTF	TRBV9	TRBJ2-6	-	TRBD1
TGTGCCAGCAGCTCGGGACAGGGGGCTGTCAATGAGCAGTTCTTC	CASSSGQGAVNEQFF	TRBV7-9	TRBJ2-1	-	TRBD1
TGTGCCAGTAGTTGGGGGTCAGGGGATACCGGGGAGCTGTTTTTT	CASSWGSGDTGELFF	TRBV19	TRBJ2-2	-	-
TGCGCCAGCAGCCAAGGGTTCAGGGCTGCTAACTATGGCTACACCTTC	CASSQGFRAANYGYTF	TRBV4-1	TRBJ1-2	-	-
TGTGCCAGCAACAGCCCGCCCACAGATACGCAGTATTTT	CASNSPPTDTQYF	TRBV6-5	TRBJ2-3	-	-
TGTGCCAGCAGTCTCACAGGGGTTTCCTATGGCTACACCTTC	CASSLTGVSYGYTF	TRBV28	TRBJ1-2	-	TRBD1
TGTGCCAGTAAGGTGGCGGGAAACACAGATACGCAGTATTTT	CASKVAGNTDTQYF	TRBV19	TRBJ2-3	-	-
TGTGCCAGCTCAAGAGAGGTCGGCTACACCTTC	CASSREVGYTF	TRBV2	TRBJ1-2	-	-
TGTGCCAGCAGCGTAGCTCTTCGAGCGAACACCGGGGAGCTGTTTTTT	CASSVALRANTGELFF	TRBV9	TRBJ2-2	-	-
TGTGCCAGCTCACGACCCGGGACAGCTAGTCAAGAGACCCAGTACTTC	CASSRPGTASQETQYF	TRBV18	TRBJ2-5	-	TRBD1
TGTGCCAGCAGCCCAACCGGACAGGGCATGTTTTATGAAAAACTGTTTTTT	CASSPTGQGMFYEKLFF	TRBV9	TRBJ1-4	-	TRBD1
TGCGCCAGCAGCTTGGACAGGGTTGACTATGGCTACACCTTC	CASSLDRVDYGYTF	TRBV5-1	TRBJ1-2	-	-
TGTGCCAGCAGCTCCCGGGACATAGCTGAAGCTTTCTTT	CASSSRDIAEAFF	TRBV5-6	TRBJ1-1	-	-
TGCAGTGCTAGTGGCGTGAACACTGAAGCTTTCTTT	CSASGVNTEAFF	TRBV20-1	TRBJ1-1	-	-
TGCGCCAGCAGTGAGTCGAACGGCCAAGAGACCCAGTACTTC	CASSESNGQETQYF	TRBV10-1	TRBJ2-5	-	-
TGTGCCAGCAGTGAGGGGACTAGCGGGGTCTGGGCTCACTACGAGCAGTACTTC	CASSEGTSGVWAHYEQYF	TRBV2	TRBJ2-7	-	TRBD2
TGTGCCAGCAGCAAAGGGCAGGGGACGACCGGGTCCTATAATTCACCCCTCCACTTT	CASSKGQGTTGSYNSPLHF	TRBV21-1	TRBJ1-6	-	-
TGTGCCATCAGTGAGGACACGACAGGGGGGTATGAGCAGTTCTTC	CAISEDTTGGYEQFF	TRBV10-3	TRBJ2-1	-	TRBD1
TGCGCCAGCAGCCAAGATTGGCCAGACAATCAGCCCCAGCATTTT	CASSQDWPDNQPQHF	TRBV4-3	TRBJ1-5	-	-